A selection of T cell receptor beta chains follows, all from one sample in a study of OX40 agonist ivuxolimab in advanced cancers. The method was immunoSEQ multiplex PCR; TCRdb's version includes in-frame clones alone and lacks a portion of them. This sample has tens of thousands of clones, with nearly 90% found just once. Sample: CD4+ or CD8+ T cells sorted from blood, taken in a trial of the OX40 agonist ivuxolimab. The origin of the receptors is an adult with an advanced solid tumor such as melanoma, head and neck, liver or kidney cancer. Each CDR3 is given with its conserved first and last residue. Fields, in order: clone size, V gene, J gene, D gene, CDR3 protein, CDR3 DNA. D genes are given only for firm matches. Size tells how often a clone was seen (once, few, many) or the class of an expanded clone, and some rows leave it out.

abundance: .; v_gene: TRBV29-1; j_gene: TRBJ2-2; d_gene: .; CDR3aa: CSVKTGPGLPTGELFF; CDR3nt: TGCAGCGTGAAGACAGGTCCGGGACTACCGACCGGGGAGCTGTTTTTT
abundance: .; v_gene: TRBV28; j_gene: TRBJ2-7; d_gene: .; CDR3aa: CASRFRYEQYF; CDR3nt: TGTGCCAGCAGGTTCAGGTACGAGCAGTACTTC
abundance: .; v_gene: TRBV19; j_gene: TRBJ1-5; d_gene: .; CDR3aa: CASSILSRNQPQHF; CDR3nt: TGTGCCAGTAGTATTTTGTCACGCAATCAGCCCCAGCATTTT
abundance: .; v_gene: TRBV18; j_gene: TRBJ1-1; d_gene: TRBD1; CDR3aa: CASSPGQQNTEAFF; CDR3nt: TGTGCCAGCTCACCGGGACAGCAAAACACTGAAGCTTTCTTT
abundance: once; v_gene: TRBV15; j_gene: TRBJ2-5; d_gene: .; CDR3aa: CATSRDGQGLETQYF; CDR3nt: TGTGCCACCAGCAGAGATGGGCAGGGATTGGAGACCCAGTACTTC
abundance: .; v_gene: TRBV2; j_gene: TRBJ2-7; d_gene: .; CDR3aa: CASSDWGRTSYEQYF; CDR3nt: TGTGCCAGCAGTGATTGGGGGAGGACTTCCTACGAGCAGTACTTC
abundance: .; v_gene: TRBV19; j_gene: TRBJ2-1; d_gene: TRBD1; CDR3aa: CASRVQGSNEQFF; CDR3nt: TGTGCCAGTAGGGTACAGGGGAGCAATGAGCAGTTCTTC
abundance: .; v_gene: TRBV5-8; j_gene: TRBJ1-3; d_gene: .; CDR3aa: CASSLHYSGNTIYF; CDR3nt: TGTGCCAGCAGCTTGCATTACTCTGGAAACACCATATATTTT
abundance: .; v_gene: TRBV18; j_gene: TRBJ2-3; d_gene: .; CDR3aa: CASSPPSPDTQYF; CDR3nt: TGTGCCAGCTCACCACCCAGCCCAGATACGCAGTATTTT
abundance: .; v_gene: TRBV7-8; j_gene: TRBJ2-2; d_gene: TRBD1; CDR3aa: CASSLGGQEATNTGELFF; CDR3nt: TGTGCCAGCAGCTTAGGGGGACAGGAGGCCACCAACACCGGGGAGCTGTTTTTT
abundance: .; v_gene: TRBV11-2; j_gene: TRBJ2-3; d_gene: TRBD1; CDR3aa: CASSLRLSGGDTQYF; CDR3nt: TGTGCCAGCAGCTTGCGACTATCAGGGGGAGATACGCAGTATTTT
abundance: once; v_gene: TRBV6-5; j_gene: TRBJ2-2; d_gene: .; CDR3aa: CASSARNGELFF; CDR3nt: TGTGCCAGCAGTGCCCGGAACGGGGAGCTGTTTTTT
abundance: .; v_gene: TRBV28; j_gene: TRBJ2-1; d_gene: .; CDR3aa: CASSRYNEQFF; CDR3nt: TGTGCCAGCAGTCGATACAATGAGCAGTTCTTC
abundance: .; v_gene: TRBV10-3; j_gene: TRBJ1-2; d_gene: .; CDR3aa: CAISLGTTYGYTF; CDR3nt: TGTGCCATCAGCCTCGGGACAACCTATGGCTACACCTTC
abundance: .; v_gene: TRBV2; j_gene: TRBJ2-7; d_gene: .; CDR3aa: CASRGSSYEQYF; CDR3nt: TGTGCCAGCAGGGGGTCTTCCTACGAGCAGTACTTC
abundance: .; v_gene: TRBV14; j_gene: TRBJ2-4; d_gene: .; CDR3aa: CASSQDSPAIAKNIQYF; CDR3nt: TGTGCCAGCAGCCAAGATTCCCCAGCTATAGCCAAAAACATTCAGTACTTC
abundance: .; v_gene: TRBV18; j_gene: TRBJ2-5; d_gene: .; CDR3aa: CASSPGGMRETQYF; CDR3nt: TGTGCCAGCTCACCAGGGGGGATGAGAGAGACCCAGTACTTC
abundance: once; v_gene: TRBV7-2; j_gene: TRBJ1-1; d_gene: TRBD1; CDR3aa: CASSLLRGRVTEAFF; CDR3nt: TGTGCCAGCAGCTTACTCAGGGGGCGAGTCACTGAAGCTTTCTTT
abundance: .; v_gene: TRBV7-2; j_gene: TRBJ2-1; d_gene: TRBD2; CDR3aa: CASSPSPGGRVNEQFF; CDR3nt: TGTGCCAGCAGCCCCTCCCCGGGCGGGAGGGTGAATGAGCAGTTCTTC
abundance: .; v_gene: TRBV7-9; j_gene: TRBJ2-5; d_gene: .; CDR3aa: CASSSSRWYRSGGQETQYF; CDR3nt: TGTGCCAGCAGCTCCTCAAGGTGGTACAGGTCAGGGGGGCAAGAGACCCAGTACTTC
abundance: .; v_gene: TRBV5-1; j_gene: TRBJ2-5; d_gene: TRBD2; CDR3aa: CASSLTSDKETQYF; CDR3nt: TGCGCCAGCAGCTTGACTAGCGATAAAGAGACCCAGTACTTC
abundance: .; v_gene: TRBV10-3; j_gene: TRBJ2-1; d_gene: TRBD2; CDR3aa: CAIGAGGPGNEQFF; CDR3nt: TGTGCCATTGGAGCGGGAGGGCCGGGCAATGAGCAGTTCTTC
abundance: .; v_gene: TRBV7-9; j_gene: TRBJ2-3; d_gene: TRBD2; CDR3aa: CASSLVSGSTDTQYF; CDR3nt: TGTGCCAGCAGCTTAGTTAGCGGGAGCACAGATACGCAGTATTTT
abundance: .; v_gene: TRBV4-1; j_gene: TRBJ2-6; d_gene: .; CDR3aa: CASSPRVSGANVLTF; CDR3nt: TGCGCCAGCAGCCCGCGTGTGTCTGGGGCCAACGTCCTGACTTTC
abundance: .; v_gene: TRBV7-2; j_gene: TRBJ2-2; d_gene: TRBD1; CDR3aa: CASSLAQGTVHTGELFF; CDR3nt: TGTGCCAGCAGCTTAGCGCAGGGGACAGTACACACCGGGGAGCTGTTTTTT
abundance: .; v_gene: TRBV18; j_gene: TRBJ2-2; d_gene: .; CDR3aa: CASPTVNTGELFF; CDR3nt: TGTGCCAGCCCGACAGTGAACACCGGGGAGCTGTTTTTT
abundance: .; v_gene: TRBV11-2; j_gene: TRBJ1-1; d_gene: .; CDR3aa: CASSSQTGPIGATEAFF; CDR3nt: TGTGCCAGCAGCTCCCAGACAGGACCTATTGGTGCCACTGAAGCTTTCTTT
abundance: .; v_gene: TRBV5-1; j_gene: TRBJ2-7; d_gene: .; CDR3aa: CASRVGISYEQYF; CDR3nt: TGCGCCAGCCGGGTGGGAATTTCCTACGAGCAGTACTTC
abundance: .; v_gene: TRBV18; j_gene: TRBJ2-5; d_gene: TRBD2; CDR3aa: CASSSGLAGETQYF; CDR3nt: TGTGCCAGCTCATCGGGACTAGCGGGAGAGACCCAGTACTTC
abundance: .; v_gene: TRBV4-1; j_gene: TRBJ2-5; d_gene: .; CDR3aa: CASSQEGSRETQYF; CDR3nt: TGCGCCAGCAGCCAAGAGGGGTCCCGAGAGACCCAGTACTTC
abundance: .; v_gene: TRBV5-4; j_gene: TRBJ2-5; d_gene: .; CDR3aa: CASSPLGQHLLQETQYF; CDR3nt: TGTGCCAGCAGCCCCCTAGGACAGCACCTTCTACAAGAGACCCAGTACTTC
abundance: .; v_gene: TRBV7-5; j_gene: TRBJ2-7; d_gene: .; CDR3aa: CVRTQGGGPPYEQYF; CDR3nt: TGTGTCAGAACCCAAGGCGGAGGCCCACCCTACGAGCAGTACTTC
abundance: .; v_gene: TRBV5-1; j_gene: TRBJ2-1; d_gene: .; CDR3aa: CASSAPSGREQFF; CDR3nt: TGCGCCAGCAGCGCCCCGTCTGGGCGTGAGCAGTTCTTC
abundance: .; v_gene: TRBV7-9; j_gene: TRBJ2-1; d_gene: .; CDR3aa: CASSLGDDSYNEQFF; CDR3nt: TGTGCCAGCAGCTTGGGAGACGACAGCTACAATGAGCAGTTCTTC
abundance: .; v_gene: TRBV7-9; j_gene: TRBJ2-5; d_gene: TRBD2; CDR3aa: CASSLSPGTRVATQYF; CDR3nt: TGTGCCAGCAGCTTAAGCCCCGGGACTAGGGTCGCGACCCAGTACTTC
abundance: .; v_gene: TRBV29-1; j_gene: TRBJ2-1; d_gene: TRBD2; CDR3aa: CSVEWLAGVWEQFF; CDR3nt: TGCAGCGTTGAATGGCTAGCGGGAGTGTGGGAGCAGTTCTTC
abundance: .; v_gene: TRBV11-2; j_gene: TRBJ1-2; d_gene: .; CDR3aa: CASSQVVTPENYGYTF; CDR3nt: TGTGCCAGCAGCCAGGTGGTGACTCCTGAAAACTATGGCTACACCTTC
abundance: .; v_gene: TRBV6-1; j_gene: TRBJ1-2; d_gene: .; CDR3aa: CASSYKGRNTF; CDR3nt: TGTGCCAGCAGTTACAAGGGGAGGAACACCTTC
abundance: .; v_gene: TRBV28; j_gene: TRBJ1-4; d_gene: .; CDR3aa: CASSLTGFREKLFF; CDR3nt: TGTGCCAGCAGTTTAACCGGGTTTAGGGAAAAACTGTTTTTT
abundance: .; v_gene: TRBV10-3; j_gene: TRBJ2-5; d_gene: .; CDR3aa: CATALGDQETQYF; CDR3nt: TGTGCCACCGCTCTAGGGGACCAAGAGACCCAGTACTTC
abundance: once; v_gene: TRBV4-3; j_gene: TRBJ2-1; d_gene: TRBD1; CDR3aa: CASSQDRTGTYNEQFF; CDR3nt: TGCGCCAGCAGCCAAGACCGGACAGGGACGTACAATGAGCAGTTCTTC
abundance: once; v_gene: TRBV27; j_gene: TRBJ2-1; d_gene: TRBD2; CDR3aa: CASSLMRTSGNNEQFF; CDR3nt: TGTGCCAGCAGTTTGATGAGGACTAGCGGGAACAATGAGCAGTTCTTC
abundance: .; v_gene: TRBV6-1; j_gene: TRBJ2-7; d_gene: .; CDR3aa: CASSEDRLASEQYF; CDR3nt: TGTGCCAGCAGTGAAGATCGGCTAGCTAGCGAGCAGTACTTC